Below, 32 T cell receptor beta chains from the same sample are listed, as sequenced in a study of cytomegalovirus exposure and HLA in healthy donors. With 60 Vbeta and 13 Jbeta primers, the PCR was carried out. TCRdb keeps only in-frame clones here, not all; method: immunoSEQ multiplex PCR. Of 120,000 to 150,000 clones listed, over 70% are singletons. Specimen: PBMCs. These receptors all stem from a woman aged 40 to 49 in good health and CMV-seropositive.

This clone was picked up one time. J is TRBJ1-1 and V is TRBV7-3; 8 bases line up with TRBD1. Trimming at V came to 5 bases and at J to 0 bases, leaving 2 bases not matched to a gene. Germline V gives CDR1 SGHTA, CDR2 FQGTGA. The CDR3 is 14 residues long. The DNA of the CDR3 is TGTGCCAGCAGCCAGGACAGGGTGAACACTGAAGCTTTCTTT. It yields the protein CASSQDRVNTEAFF.

This sequence joins TRBV5-1 and TRBJ2-5, with 8 bases fitting TRBD1. The CDR3 has 14 amino acids. The junction had 7 bases not matched to a gene; V was cut back by 4 bases and J by 5 bases. Looked up from germline, CDR1 is SGHRS and CDR2 is YFSETQ. The CDR3 here is CASSGGTGWETQYF. CDR3 nucleotide sequence: TGCGCCAGCAGCGGCGGGACAGGTTGGGAGACCCAGTACTTC.

This clone was counted once. The rearrangement joins TRBV6-1 to TRBJ1-2; D is uncertain. CDR3 length: 12 residues. The germline V gene has CDR1 MNHNS and CDR2 SASEGT. V shed 7 bases and J shed 4 bases, with 10 bases lying between them. CDR3 sequence reads: CASTESGYGYTF. For the CDR3, the DNA is TGTGCCAGCACCGAATCCGGCTATGGCTACACCTTC.

The chain combines TRBV1 with TRBJ2-6; the table's D gene call, TRBD2, was not cross checked with the DNA. TRBV1 has pseudogene status. This CDR3 region has 20 residues. The chain's CDR3 is CTSSLDVRLAGDSGANVLTF. The DNA for the CDR3 is TGCACCAGCAGCCTAGATGTGAGGCTAGCGGGGGACTCTGGGGCCAACGTCCTGACTTTC.

This clone has just a few counts. V usage is TRBV15 and J usage is TRBJ1-1; D uncertain. Trimming cost V 0 bases and J 7 bases, with 15 bases left between them. The CDR3 totals 15 residues. CDR1 and CDR2 (germline): LNHNV, YYDKDF (reference sequence). CDR3 DNA: TGTGCCACCAGCAGAGATCGCCCGGGGTTTGGTGAAGCTTTCTTT. The encoded protein is CATSRDRPGFGEAFF.

The rearrangement links TRBV27 to TRBJ2-2; 8 nucleotides agree with TRBD2. CDR3 length: 17 amino acids. Germline trimming cut 8 bases from V and 6 bases from J; bases unmatched to any gene: 17. CDR1 is MNHEY, CDR2 SMNVEV, per germline (reference sequence). CDR3 coding DNA: TGTGCCAGCTTCCTAATCGACGGGAGGGCCTGGGCCGGGGAGCTGTTTTTT. Protein: CASFLIDGRAWAGELFF.

This chain links TRBV6-1 with TRBJ2-7; D is perhaps TRBD1 (5 bases). The V gene's germline CDR1 is MNHNS and CDR2 SASEGT. This CDR3 region has 14 residues. Trimming left V 5 bases short and J 2 bases short, with 13 bases between. The CDR3 DNA reads as TGTGCCAGCAGTAAAGGGCAGGGTCCCTACGAGCAGTACTTC. This codes for CASSKGQGPYEQYF.

The chain couples TRBV2 to TRBJ2-1; TRBD2 aligns across 7 bases. V shed 5 bases, J shed 7 bases, and the junction held 11 bases outside the gene matches. Germline V lookup: CDR1 SNHLY, CDR2 FYNNEI. This CDR3 contains 15 residues. CDR3 in DNA: TGTGCCAGCAGTCCGGGACTACCAGGACGTAATGAGCAGTTCTTC. Its translation: CASSPGLPGRNEQFF.

The chain uses TRBV21-1 and TRBJ1-4. TRBV21-1 is an annotated pseudogene. CDR3 size: 15 residues. DNA for the CDR3: TGTGCCAGCACCACCGGGACTAACTACGGGGAAAAACTGTTTTTT. It specifies CASTTGTNYGEKLFF.

This sequence joins TRBV6-5 and TRBJ1-2; D uncertain. The CDR3 consists of 15 residues. Germline V gene sequence: CDR1 MNHEY, CDR2 SVGAGI. V lost 7 bases and J lost 1, with 16 bases in between. Here the CDR3 DNA reads TGTGCCAGCACCCTCAATCAGGCCAATAACTATGGCTACACCTTC. Its translation: CASTLNQANNYGYTF.

This clone appeared a few times. V usage is TRBV5-1 and J usage is TRBJ2-3; 9 positions match TRBD2. Germline assignment: CDR1 SGHRS and CDR2 YFSETQ. The length of the CDR3 is 16 residues. The J segment lost 2 bases and the V segment lost 5 bases, leaving 9 bases of the junction unmatched. CDR3 in amino acids: CASSNRAGGNTDTQYF. The CDR3 bases are TGCGCCAGCAGTAACAGGGCGGGGGGGAACACAGATACGCAGTATTTT.

The CDR3 here is CASSLQMEAFF. DNA of the CDR3: TGTGCCAGCAGTTTACAGATGGAAGCTTTCTTT. V usage is TRBV28 and J usage is TRBJ1-1; no definite D call. The CDR3 has 11 amino acids. Germline loops: CDR1 MDHEN, CDR2 SYDVKM. V shed 2 bases and J shed 8 bases, with 6 bases lying between them.

This clone was seen more than once but under ten times. This chain links TRBV10-3 with TRBJ1-2; 8 bases fit TRBD1. Losses at the gene ends were 7 bases for V and 2 bases for J; bases not matched to a gene: 3. The CDR3 sequence is 13 residues long. Per the germline V gene, CDR1 is ENHRY and CDR2 is SYGVKD. The CDR3 loop reads CAITGTGNYGYTF. The CDR3 DNA is TGTGCCATCACCGGGACAGGCAACTATGGCTACACCTTC.

This chain connects TRBV10-1 to TRBJ2-7, with D unclear. Per germline, CDR1 WNHNN and CDR2 SYGVQD (reference sequence). V lost 2 bases, J lost 5 bases, and 10 bases lay in between. CDR3 length: 13 residues. The CDR3 is CASSEGFRNEQYF. The CDR3 DNA follows: TGCGCCAGCAGTGAGGGGTTCAGGAACGAGCAGTACTTC.

This clone was seen just once. The chain employs TRBV4-1 and TRBJ2-7; tentatively, D is TRBD1 (5 bases). This CDR3 spans 15 amino acids. Trimming pared 3 bases from V and 0 bases from J, leaving 12 bases between. Per germline, CDR1 MGHRA and CDR2 YSYEKL. In DNA form, the CDR3 reads TGCGCCAGCAGCCAGAGACGACAGAGCTCCTACGAGCAGTACTTC. It yields the protein CASSQRRQSSYEQYF.

J is TRBJ2-7 and V is TRBV9, with TRBD2 identical over 8 bases. Trimming took 0 bases from V and 5 from J; bases not matched to a gene: 7. CDR3 length: 15 residues. Looked up from germline, CDR1 is SGDLS and CDR2 is YYNGEE. DNA for the CDR3: TGTGCCAGCAGCGTAGGTCGGGGGGGGCTTCACGAGCAGTACTTC. Its translation is CASSVGRGGLHEQYF.

The DNA for the CDR3 is TGTGCCAGCACCAACCCCACCTCCTACGAGCAGTACTTC. It codes for CASTNPTSYEQYF. This chain connects TRBV11-2 to TRBJ2-5; D ambiguous. The J call is in doubt because the DNA end fits TRBJ2-7 better. This CDR3 has 13 amino acids. Germline V CDR1 and CDR2: SGHAT, FQNNGV.

This chain connects TRBV7-3 to TRBJ1-1; D might be TRBD1 (5 bases). Looked up from germline, CDR1 is SGHTA and CDR2 is FQGTGA. Trimming took off 5 bases at V and 1 base at J, with 8 bases between the two ends. This CDR3 contains 13 residues. CDR3 sequence: CASSATGNTEAFF. The CDR3 nucleotides read TGTGCCAGCAGCGCCACAGGGAACACTGAAGCTTTCTTT.

This clone appeared once. This chain connects TRBV11-2 to TRBJ1-2, with unresolved D. V was cut by 1 base and J by 4 bases, with 10 bases left in between. The CDR3 consists of 14 residues. Germline lookup yields CDR1 SGHAT and CDR2 FQNNGV. The DNA of the CDR3 is TGTGCCAGCAGCTTAGCGCCGGGTGCCTATGGCTACACCTTC. Protein: CASSLAPGAYGYTF.

The V gene is TRBV9, the J gene TRBJ2-5; 8 bases match TRBD2. V dropped 4 bases and J dropped 5; count of bases not matched to a gene: 13. The CDR3 extends over 16 amino acids. CDR1 is SGDLS, CDR2 YYNGEE, per germline. The CDR3 bases are TGTGCCAGCAGCCTCGGACTGCGGGGGGCGGGGGAGACCCAGTACTTC. Amino acids: CASSLGLRGAGETQYF.

This clone has a single count. The chain combines TRBV30 with TRBJ2-3; 7 nucleotides line up with TRBD2. This CDR3 is built from 13 residues. With 4 bases clipped from V and 3 bases from J, the junction kept 4 bases outside the gene matches. Per germline, CDR1 GTSNPN and CDR2 SVGIG (reference sequence). The CDR3 spells CAWNGLGTDTQYF. The CDR3, as DNA: TGTGCCTGGAACGGACTAGGGACAGATACGCAGTATTTT.

The chain uses TRBV27 and TRBJ2-3, with D possibly TRBD1 on 6 matching bases. V lost 3 bases, J lost 0 bases, and 10 bases lay in between. The CDR3 is 15 residues long. Germline V gene lookup returns CDR1 MNHEY and CDR2 SMNVEV (reference sequence). The chain's CDR3 is CASSFGTHSTDTQYF. The CDR3 nucleotides are TGTGCCAGCAGTTTCGGGACACATAGCACAGATACGCAGTATTTT.

The chain combines TRBV6-6 with TRBJ2-7; TRBD1 matches 12 bases. The germline V gene has CDR1 MNHNY and CDR2 SVGAGI (reference sequence). This CDR3 contains 15 residues. The J segment lost 5 bases and the V segment lost 6 bases, leaving 8 bases of the junction unmatched. Here the CDR3 reads CASSPPGQGAHEQYF. CDR3 nucleotides: TGTGCCAGCAGCCCTCCGGGACAGGGGGCACACGAGCAGTACTTC.

This clone occurred a few times. The V call is TRBV2, the J call TRBJ1-1; D remains ambiguous. The CDR3 has 12 amino acids. Looked up from germline, CDR1 is SNHLY and CDR2 is FYNNEI. Trimming removed 5 bases at V and 1 base at J, with 5 bases between. Here the CDR3 DNA reads TGTGCCAGCAGTCGGAGGAACACTGAAGCTTTCTTT. Translation gives CASSRRNTEAFF.

The chain recombines TRBV7-6 with TRBJ2-2, with TRBD2 matching 13 bases. Trimming at V came to 5 bases and at J to 6 bases, leaving 3 bases not matched to a gene. Per the germline V gene, CDR1 is SGHVS and CDR2 is FNYEAQ. The length of the CDR3 is 15 residues. The CDR3 loop reads CASSTGTSGAGELFF. DNA of the CDR3: TGTGCCAGCAGCACCGGGACTAGCGGGGCCGGGGAGCTGTTTTTT.

DNA for the CDR3: TGTGCCAGCAGTCCCGGTTTCTCCTACGAGCAGTACTTC. Amino acids: CASSPGFSYEQYF. The rearrangement joins TRBV2 to TRBJ2-5; D is unclear. The end of the DNA is better explained by TRBJ2-7, so the J call may be wrong. This CDR3 comprises 13 residues. Germline V lookup: CDR1 SNHLY, CDR2 FYNNEI.

The chain employs TRBV2 and TRBJ2-1, with 9 nucleotides matching TRBD2. This CDR3 comprises 16 residues. V trimming: 4 bases; J trimming: 9 bases; junction bases outside the gene matches: 13. CDR1 and CDR2 from the germline V gene are SNHLY and FYNNEI. The CDR3 nucleotides read TGTGCCAGCAGTGCCGAAGGCGGGGGGGTTCCGTCTGAGCAGTTCTTC. Translation: CASSAEGGGVPSEQFF.

This clone was counted once. The gene calls are TRBV2 and TRBJ2-3, with 7 positions matching TRBD2. V lost 7 bases and J lost 6; bases outside the gene matches: 10. The CDR3 has 14 residues. The germline V gene encodes CDR1 SNHLY and CDR2 FYNNEI. CDR3 sequence: CASTRTRSADTQYF. The DNA for the CDR3 is TGTGCCAGCACCAGGACTAGGAGTGCGGATACGCAGTATTTT.

The chain carries TRBV6-5 and TRBJ2-7; TRBD1 might be the D (6 bases). Germline CDR1 reads MNHEY; CDR2 reads SVGAGI. V lost 6 bases and J lost 7, with 16 bases in between. The CDR3 runs 13 residues. In DNA, the CDR3 is TGTGCCAGCAGACCGGGACAAAAAGAAGAGCAGTACTTC. It specifies CASRPGQKEEQYF.

This clone has only one observation. V usage is TRBV7-9 and J usage is TRBJ2-7; D perhaps matches TRBD1 (6 bases). The CDR3 has 16 residues. CDR1 is SEHNR and CDR2 is FQNEAQ in the germline V gene (reference sequence). V lost 5 bases, J lost 3 bases, and 20 bases lay in between. The CDR3 sequence: CASSPNNTGIGYEQYF. For the CDR3, the DNA is TGTGCCAGCAGCCCAAACAATACAGGGATTGGCTACGAGCAGTACTTC.

V is TRBV7-6 and J is TRBJ2-3; D is unresolved. Trimming removed 5 bases from V and 0 bases from J, with 6 bases in between. The CDR3 length is 13 residues. Germline lookup yields CDR1 SGHVS and CDR2 FNYEAQ. The CDR3 is CASSRGSTDTQYF. The CDR3 coding sequence is TGTGCCAGCAGCAGAGGTAGCACAGATACGCAGTATTTT.

The gene calls are TRBV10-3 and TRBJ2-1; TRBD2 might be the D (6 bases). The germline gives CDR1 ENHRY, CDR2 SYGVKD. The CDR3 extends over 15 amino acids. V was clipped by 3 bases and J by 3 bases, with 12 bases between them. The CDR3 DNA reads as TGTGCCATCAGTGACTCGGGGGTCAACTACAATGAGCAGTTCTTC. Protein product: CAISDSGVNYNEQFF.